The 27 T cell receptor beta chains reported below all come from one sample, sequenced in a study of chemoradiotherapy in HPV16-positive cancers. Method: immunoSEQ multiplex PCR; TCRdb's copy keeps in-frame clones and lacks some. The data show some 5,100 clones, with more than 65% seen just once and 15% to 20% held by the top ten. This specimen consisted of tumor tissue, obtained from a patient who underwent chemoradiotherapy. These receptors came from a human donor with HPV-associated anogenital cancer.

By sample fraction, this clone is medium-sized (0.01 to 0.1%). The chain is built from TRBV10-2 and TRBJ2-1; D unclear. The V end lost 6 bases, the J end lost 6 bases, and 6 bases lay between the germline ends. The V gene's germline CDR1 is WSHSY and CDR2 SAAADI. The CDR3 contains 11 residues. In DNA form, the CDR3 reads TGCGCCAGCAGGTGGGGCAATGAGCAGTTCTTC. Translation gives CASRWGNEQFF.

This chain connects TRBV14 to TRBJ2-7; possibly TRBD1 or TRBD2 for D (7 bases each). The germline V and J ends were trimmed by 4 bases and 3 bases, with 28 bases remaining between them. Per germline, CDR1 SGHDN and CDR2 FVKESK. CDR3 size: 19 residues. CDR3 DNA sequence: TGTGCCAGCAGCCCACTCGGGGGGCAGGGGGTCCTGTCCCGCTACGAGCAGTACTTC. This codes for CASSPLGGQGVLSRYEQYF.

CDR3 protein: CASSPLAGSLYGYTF. DNA of the CDR3: TGTGCCAGCAGCCCCCTTGCGGGGTCCCTCTATGGCTACACCTTC. This rearrangement joins TRBV13 to TRBJ1-2; D gene ambiguous. V lost 5 bases and J 4 bases, leaving 17 bases between the germline ends. The length of the CDR3 is 15 residues. CDR1 is PRHDT, CDR2 FYEKMQ, per germline (reference sequence).

This clone came up once. The genes are TRBV28 and TRBJ1-1; D remains unclear. V was trimmed by 3 bases and J by 4 bases, leaving 12 bases between them. This CDR3 spans 14 amino acids. Germline loops: CDR1 MDHEN, CDR2 SYDVKM. CDR3 loop: CASSFSRESTEAFF. CDR3 in DNA: TGTGCCAGCAGTTTTTCTAGGGAGTCCACTGAAGCTTTCTTT.

This clone was found a few times. V is TRBV5-1 and J is TRBJ1-6; 9 bases fit TRBD1. V lost 1 base to trimming and J lost 11 bases; unmatched junction nucleotides: 10. The CDR3 is 16 residues long. Germline V gene data show CDR1 as SGHRS and CDR2 as YFSETQ. The CDR3 loop reads CASSLKPGQGVTPLHF. CDR3 sequence (DNA): TGCGCCAGCAGCTTGAAGCCGGGACAGGGTGTTACACCCCTCCACTTT. The variable domain in full, with the rest retrieved from reference TRBV5-1 and TRBJ1-6, is KAGVTQTPRYLIKTRGQQVTLSCSPISGHRSVSWYQQTPGQGLQFLFEYFSETQRNKGNFPGRFSGRQFSNSRSEMNVSTLELGDSALYLCASSLKPGQGVTPLHFGNGTRLTVT.

The rearrangement links TRBV5-1 to TRBJ2-1, with 8 bases that match TRBD1. Germline-derived CDR1 and CDR2 are SGHRS and YFSETQ. The CDR3 loop spans 16 amino acids. With 2 bases clipped from V and 6 bases from J, the junction kept 10 bases outside the gene matches. The CDR3 region is CASSLSGTGTRNEQFF. CDR3 sequence (DNA): TGCGCCAGCAGCTTAAGTGGGACAGGAACTCGCAATGAGCAGTTCTTC.

The chain links TRBV5-4 to TRBJ2-5, with D unresolved. Germline V gene sequence: CDR1 SGHNT, CDR2 YYREEE (reference sequence). The CDR3 is 12 residues long. V was cut by 4 bases and J by 1 base, with 5 bases left in between. The CDR3 DNA sequence: TGTGCCAGCAGCGCCTCCCAAGAGACCCAGTACTTC. This encodes CASSASQETQYF.

This chain joins TRBV15 and TRBJ1-1; tentative D call: TRBD1 (5 bases). Trimming pared 8 bases from V and 4 bases from J, leaving 14 bases between. Germline V CDR1 and CDR2: LNHNV, YYDKDF (reference sequence). The CDR3 extends over 13 amino acids. This CDR3 is CATASFGGTEAFF. CDR3 DNA sequence: TGTGCCACCGCATCGTTTGGGGGCACTGAAGCTTTCTTT.

This sequence joins TRBV21-1 and TRBJ2-7; TRBD2 is the table's D call and was not checked against the DNA. TRBV21-1 is a recognized pseudogene. This CDR3 has 16 residues. Here the CDR3 DNA reads TGTGCCAGCAGCACAAAGTGTACGGGGGGCATATACGAGCAGTACTTC. Amino acid sequence: CASSTKCTGGIYEQYF.

V usage is TRBV6-1 and J usage is TRBJ2-1; the D is unclear. The ends were cut back, 3 bases at V and 2 bases at J, with 23 bases in the middle. CDR1 and CDR2 from the germline V gene are MNHNS and SASEGT. This CDR3 region has 19 residues. The DNA of the CDR3 is TGTGCCAGCAGTGATAGGACCAGGATCAAGTTCGAGGCCTACAATGAGCAGTTCTTC. This translates into CASSDRTRIKFEAYNEQFF.

The chain combines TRBV29-1 with TRBJ1-2; TRBD1 matches 7 bases. V shed 5 bases, J shed 2 bases, and the junction held 5 bases outside the gene matches. The CDR3 loop spans 13 amino acids. Germline CDR1 and CDR2: SQVTM and ANQGSEA. CDR3 bases: TGCAGCGTTATCGACAGGGCCAACTATGGCTACACCTTC. This gives the protein CSVIDRANYGYTF.

This chain joins TRBV2 and TRBJ2-5; 8 positions agree with TRBD2. This CDR3 contains 15 residues. Germline values: CDR1 SNHLY, CDR2 FYNNEI. The V segment lost 4 bases and the J segment 5 bases; nucleotides outside the gene matches: 9. CDR3 sequence: CASSGLAGGGETQYF. The CDR3 nucleotides read TGTGCCAGCAGTGGACTGGCGGGGGGTGGCGAGACCCAGTACTTC.

The J gene is TRBJ2-3, the V gene TRBV12-5; TRBD2 aligns across 10 bases. V shed 1 base, J shed 3 bases, and the junction held 4 bases outside the gene matches. The CDR3 runs to 16 residues. Germline V CDR1 and CDR2: LGHNT, FRNRAP. The CDR3 sequence is CASGLEAGGVTDTQYF. CDR3 DNA sequence: TGTGCTAGTGGTTTGGAAGCGGGGGGGGTAACAGATACGCAGTATTTT.

The V gene is TRBV6-5, the J gene TRBJ2-7, with 7 nucleotides matching TRBD1. J lost 1 base, V lost 6 bases, and 9 bases had no gene match. Germline CDR1 reads MNHEY; CDR2 reads SVGAGI. This CDR3 contains 15 residues. The CDR3 DNA sequence: TGTGCCAGCAGGAAGCTGACAGGGAATTCCTACGAGCAGTACTTC. The encoded protein is CASRKLTGNSYEQYF.

The V call is TRBV5-1, the J call TRBJ2-3; 10 positions match TRBD2. Germline CDR1 and CDR2: SGHRS and YFSETQ. The CDR3 is 17 amino acids. V was pared by 0 bases and J by 1 base, with 5 bases of the junction left unmatched. The CDR3, as DNA: TGCGCCAGCAGCTTGGAACTAGCGGGGAGCGGCACAGATACGCAGTATTTT. This gives the protein CASSLELAGSGTDTQYF. The full variable domain, completed using reference TRBV5-1 and TRBJ2-3, is KAGVTQTPRYLIKTRGQQVTLSCSPISGHRSVSWYQQTPGQGLQFLFEYFSETQRNKGNFPGRFSGRQFSNSRSEMNVSTLELGDSALYLCASSLELAGSGTDTQYFGPGTRLTVL.

The V and J genes are TRBV5-4 and TRBJ2-7, with 12 nucleotides matching TRBD2. Germline CDR1 and CDR2: SGHNT and YYREEE (reference sequence). The CDR3 spans 15 residues. With V trimmed by 2 bases and J by 3 bases, 3 bases remained unmatched. CDR3: CASSFALAGGYEQYF. CDR3 sequence (DNA): TGTGCCAGCAGCTTTGCACTAGCGGGAGGCTACGAGCAGTACTTC.

CDR3 DNA sequence: TGTGCCAGCAGCCCCTCGGACAGGAGACCCTACGAGCAGTACTTC. Its protein is CASSPSDRRPYEQYF. This chain links TRBV7-9 with TRBJ2-7, with 7 bases lining up with TRBD1. The CDR3 loop spans 15 amino acids. CDR1 SEHNR and CDR2 FQNEAQ come from the germline V gene (reference sequence). V shed 5 bases, J shed 2 bases, and the junction held 9 bases outside the gene matches.

This clone was counted only a few times. The chain has TRBV5-1 and TRBJ2-1; 7 positions agree with TRBD1. This CDR3 contains 15 residues. Germline V gene data show CDR1 as SGHRS and CDR2 as YFSETQ. V lost 3 bases, J lost 6 bases, and 9 bases stayed unmatched. CDR3 residues: CASSSAGTASNEQFF. The CDR3 nucleotides read TGCGCCAGCAGCTCGGCCGGGACAGCCTCCAATGAGCAGTTCTTC. The variable domain in full, completed from reference TRBV5-1 and TRBJ2-1, reads KAGVTQTPRYLIKTRGQQVTLSCSPISGHRSVSWYQQTPGQGLQFLFEYFSETQRNKGNFPGRFSGRQFSNSRSEMNVSTLELGDSALYLCASSSAGTASNEQFFGPGTRLTVL.

The CDR3 region is CASSLVTSAYSGANVLTF. The CDR3 coding sequence is TGTGCCAGCAGCTTAGTCACTAGCGCTTACTCTGGGGCCAACGTCCTGACTTTC. The chain has TRBV7-1 and TRBJ2-6; TRBD2 matches 7 bases. TRBV7-1 is an ORF; its function is uncertain. The CDR3 runs to 18 residues. V shed 4 bases and J 0 bases; nucleotides not matched to a gene: 9.

J is TRBJ2-1 and V is TRBV5-6, with 7 bases fitting TRBD2. Germline V CDR1 and CDR2: SGHDT, YYEEEE. The CDR3 has 15 residues. J was trimmed by 5 bases and V by 5 bases; bases with no gene match: 10. The chain's CDR3 is CASRTAGLRDNEQFF. CDR3 DNA: TGTGCCAGCAGGACTGCGGGACTACGGGACAATGAGCAGTTCTTC.

This CDR3 reads CASSLLGGPNYGYTF. CDR3 bases: TGTGCCAGCAGCCTCCTTGGAGGGCCTAACTATGGCTACACCTTC. The chain combines TRBV13 with TRBJ1-2; no firm D call. CDR3 length: 15 amino acids. Deletions cut 5 bases from V and 0 bases from J, with 13 bases between. Per the germline V gene, CDR1 is PRHDT and CDR2 is FYEKMQ (reference sequence).

Comment on this clone: The sample holds other DNA sequences that translate to the same CDR3. CDR3 sequence: CASSDPGLAVGYNEQFF. Written as DNA, the CDR3 is TGTGCCAGCAGCGATCCGGGGCTAGCGGTTGGATACAATGAGCAGTTCTTC. This rearrangement joins TRBV7-9 to TRBJ2-1; 7 nucleotides align to TRBD2. The CDR3 loop spans 17 amino acids. The ends lost 5 bases at V and 4 bases at J; junction bases unmatched: 14. Germline V gene data show CDR1 as SEHNR and CDR2 as FQNEAQ (reference sequence).

This chain links TRBV10-2 with TRBJ1-2; TRBD1 agrees at 7 bases. Germline V gene sequence: CDR1 WSHSY, CDR2 SAAADI. The J segment lost 5 bases and the V segment lost 6 bases, leaving 12 bases of the junction unmatched. The CDR3 has 15 amino acids. CDR3 coding DNA: TGCGCCAGCAGCGCCGGGGGAGGGGGCTTTTATGGCTACACCTTC. Amino acid sequence: CASSAGGGGFYGYTF.

The chain carries TRBV4-1 and TRBJ2-7; a weak D match, TRBD1 (6 bases). The CDR3 contains 15 residues. Germline loops: CDR1 MGHRA, CDR2 YSYEKL. Between the trimmed V and J ends, which lost 1 base and 4 bases, there was a span of 14 bases. CDR3 nucleotide sequence: TGCGCCAGCAGCCAAGTAGCAGGGGCGAGGTACGAGCAGTACTTC. This encodes CASSQVAGARYEQYF.

V gene TRBV6-1 combines with J gene TRBJ2-3, with 10 bases fitting TRBD2. This CDR3 region has 15 residues. V shed 7 bases and J 4 bases; nucleotides not matched to a gene: 8. Per the germline V gene, CDR1 is MNHNS and CDR2 is SASEGT. CDR3 loop: CASIISGGAADTQYF. CDR3 in DNA: TGTGCCAGCATTATAAGCGGGGGGGCCGCAGATACGCAGTATTTT.

This clone is hyperexpanded. This chain links TRBV28 with TRBJ1-6, with 7 bases identical to TRBD1. Germline CDR1 is MDHEN and CDR2 is SYDVKM. Trimming removed 5 bases from V and 6 bases from J; junction bases left unmatched: 7. This CDR3 has 15 residues. This chain's CDR3 is CASSRWGQRNSPLHF. The CDR3 DNA is TGTGCCAGCAGTCGGTGGGGACAGCGTAATTCACCCCTCCACTTT. The variable domain in full, with the rest retrieved from reference TRBV28 and TRBJ1-6, is DVKVTQSSRYLVKRTGEKVFLECVQDMDHENMFWYRQDPGLGLRLIYFSYDVKMKEKGDIPEGYSVSREKKERFSLILESASTNQTSMYLCASSRWGQRNSPLHFGNGTRLTVT.

CDR3 bases: TGTGCCAGCAGCGTCAATGGGGCTTTAGACGAGCAGTACTTC. Its translation: CASSVNGALDEQYF. V is TRBV9 and J is TRBJ2-7; a possible D gene is TRBD1 (5 bases). Looked up from germline, CDR1 is SGDLS and CDR2 is YYNGEE. V lost 2 bases, J lost 5 bases, and 14 bases lay in between. There are 14 residues in the CDR3.